This T cell receptor beta chain originates from a study of beta chain features in type 1 diabetes listed by TCRdb under 2018. For context, the study as a whole: No differences in mean age, gender distribution, total cell number or subset yield were found between patients and healthy donors. A total of around 100 million sorted cells were examined across all samples, and RNA yield correlated strongly with the number of cells per subset. The study compared TCRB repertoires of sorted circulating CD4+ T cell subsets between recently diagnosed type 1 diabetes patients and matched healthy donors. Regulatory and stem cell-like memory subsets were obtained from only 8 patients and roughly 8 healthy donors, while naive and central memory subsets were obtained from all 28 donors.

The investigation overall reported the following: Only small numbers of individuals were included in the HLA sub-analyses, which left unresolved whether HLA type had any influence on TCRB rearrangement. Shorter templates might have been favored by PCR, but patient and control samples were amplified and corrected together, so both groups would have been affected equally by any skew. Because cDNA was sequenced instead of genomic DNA, activated cells with high expression could be over-represented, although the groups did not differ in activation or CD3 levels. Naive, central memory and regulatory TCRB repertoires appeared more similar among patients than among healthy donors. Type 1 diabetes patients showed a moderate but significant shortening of TCRB CDR3 length in all four CD4+ subsets. At VDJ recombination sites, patients with type 1 diabetes made fewer insertions and deleted more nucleotides, a pattern implying thymic rearrangement abnormalities.

This clone turned up a few times. The specificity of this receptor is unknown. No clone much larger than this one lies a single base away; base qualities are absent. From each donor, a single peripheral blood sample of approximately 110 mL on average was drawn into heparinised tubes. Using a panel that included CD45RO, CCR7, CD25, CD127, CD95 and CD27, naive, central memory, regulatory and stem cell-like memory CD4+ T cells were sorted on a BD FACSAria II. Every sorted population had a purity above 95%. PBMCs were isolated right away by Lymphoprep density gradient centrifugation and were stained directly, without culture. So that batch effects would be minimized, each experiment stained and sorted samples in pairs, pairing one healthy donor with one patient. The entire amount of isolated RNA was reverse transcribed using the High Capacity cDNA Reverse Transcription Kit, so the sequenced TCRB transcripts were expressed ones. Deep immunoSEQ sequencing was performed on naive, central memory and regulatory T cell samples, with an average of about 3.57 million total reads per sample. Sorted cells were lysed in RLT buffer and RNA was extracted with DNase-treated RNeasy Micro or Mini kits, depending on cell number. To prevent cross-contamination, each cell subset was processed individually, whereas patient and healthy donor samples were processed jointly. The immunoSEQ multiplex PCR was used to amplify TCRB sequences from cDNA, yielding 87-bp fragments that span the CDR3 region. Sequencing of the amplicons was done on the Illumina HiSeq platform. The published analysis was carried out like this. Synthetic template baselines were used to correct PCR bias computationally, reads within Hamming distance 2 were collapsed together, and singletons that could not be merged were discarded. Reads were aligned to IMGT to assign V, D and J genes, CDR3 length, and insertions or deletions at six rearrangement sites. Within each subset, clonotype counts were normalized to sorted cell number, and only after that were true diversity and Gini coefficients computed with the tcR R package. The overlap coefficient, calculated on TCRB nucleotide sequences, was used to measure repertoire sharing. Out-of-frame TCRB sequences from naive cells were analyzed as a proxy for the pre-selection repertoire. Sourced from immuneACCESS, this table was stored by TCRdb with only in-frame sequences that have V and J called. A share of the clones is absent; for the studies checked, an unresolved V gene accounts for under half, and the remainder has no known explanation. For V, J and clone size, that table is used; D and trimming come from the DNA. In this sample the table shows fewer than 650,000 clones, roughly 16% of which occur a single time. 0.09% to 0.095% of the sample lies in the top ten.

The source of this sequence is a man younger than 35 in good health. Input material: naive CD4+ T cells from blood. The cell subset or site label corresponds to: true naive CD4+ T cells.

The encoded CDR3 is CASSRDSSSYNEQFF. The bases are TGTGCCAGCAGCCGGGACTCAAGCTCCTACAATGAGCAGTTCTTC. Rearrangement joined TRBV7-9 to TRBJ2-1; the best D guess is TRBD2, with 6 bases matching. From cysteine to phenylalanine, the CDR3 is 15 amino acids long. Only the CDR3 region is kept as DNA, spanning 45 bases read in frame from base 1. Per the germline V gene (reference sequence), SEHNR is the CDR1 and FQNEAQ is the CDR2. The junction shows trimming of 5 bases on V and 0 bases on J, plus 11 bases between the germline ends. Supplemented by the reference TRBV7-9 and TRBJ2-1 proteins around the CDR3, the complete variable domain is DTGVSQNPRHKITKRGQNVTFRCDPISEHNRLYWYRQTLGQGPEFLTYFQNEAQLEKSRLLSDRFSAERPKGSFSTLEIQRTEQGDSAMYLCASSRDSSSYNEQFFGPGTRLTVL.